These T cell receptor beta chains were read from a single sample in a study of CD8 T cells in Susac syndrome. TCRdb re-called the immunoSEQ multiplex PCR reads with MiXCR, one entry per CDR3 protein. Found here are about 85,000 distinct CDR3 sequences, around 93% of them singletons; the top ten hold 0.4% to 0.5%. Material: CD8+ T cells from PBMCs. These receptors all come from a human donor with Susac syndrome. Each CDR3 is given with its conserved first and last residue. A D gene is named only where the DNA matches it firmly. Clone size, where shown, is once, few, many, or a class for clones that have expanded.

V gene	D gene	clone size	J gene	CDR3 DNA	CDR3 protein
TRBV20-1	TRBD2	NA	TRBJ2-2	TGCAGTGCACTAGCGGAGAACACCGGGGAGCTGTTTTTT	CSALAENTGELFF
TRBV4-1	TRBD2	NA	TRBJ2-3	TGCGCCAGCAGCCAAAAACTAGCGGGAGTATCCGATACGCAGTATTTT	CASSQKLAGVSDTQYF
TRBV30	TRBD2	NA	TRBJ2-5	TGTGCCTGGAGTACGGGGGGGTTGGAGACCCAGTACTTC	CAWSTGGLETQYF
TRBV27	TRBD1	NA	TRBJ2-2	TGTGCCAGCAGTCACAGGGGGAACACCGGGGAGCTGTTTTTT	CASSHRGNTGELFF
TRBV29-1	TRBD1	once	TRBJ1-2	TGCAGCGTTGAAGATCGAGGGGACAGGGACCCTTATGGCTACACCTTC	CSVEDRGDRDPYGYTF
TRBV7-9	NA	NA	TRBJ2-4	TGTGCCAGCAGCTCCCCAGGGACTCTAGCCAAAAACATTCAGTACTTC	CASSSPGTLAKNIQYF
TRBV29-1	TRBD2	NA	TRBJ2-1	TGCAGCGTTGAAGATCGCCTAGCGGGAGGTGGGGGTGAGCAGTTCTTC	CSVEDRLAGGGGEQFF
TRBV5-1	NA	NA	TRBJ2-2	TGCGCCAGCAGCTTGTTCCAATCCGACACCGGGGAGCTGTTTTTT	CASSLFQSDTGELFF
TRBV20-1	NA	once	TRBJ2-6	TGCAGTGCTAGCCGCTCTGGGGCCAACGTCCTGACTTTC	CSASRSGANVLTF
TRBV15	NA	NA	TRBJ2-5	TGTGCCACCAGCAGAGATCGCCCTGGCAGGGAAGCAGAGACCCAGTACTTC	CATSRDRPGREAETQYF
TRBV20-1	TRBD2	once	TRBJ2-1	TGCAGTGCTAGTCCCCGGGGACTAGCGGGAGTTCTTGAGCAGTTCTTC	CSASPRGLAGVLEQFF
TRBV7-9	TRBD1	NA	TRBJ1-2	TGTGCCAGCAGACAAACCGGGACAGGGGGCTCAGGCTATGGCTACACCTTC	CASRQTGTGGSGYGYTF
TRBV5-1	NA	NA	TRBJ1-2	TGCGCCAGCAGCTTGGGCAACTATGGCTACACCTTC	CASSLGNYGYTF
TRBV19	NA	NA	TRBJ1-1	TGTGCCAGTAGGACAGGGAACACTGAAGCTTTCTTT	CASRTGNTEAFF
TRBV7-9	TRBD1	NA	TRBJ2-6	TGTGCCAGCAGCTTAGATTGGGGACAGGGTACGACTGGGGCCAACGTCCTGACTTTC	CASSLDWGQGTTGANVLTF
TRBV18	NA	NA	TRBJ2-5	TGTGCCAGCTCACCGACAGGATCGTGGGAGACCCAGTACTTC	CASSPTGSWETQYF
TRBV5-1	NA	NA	TRBJ2-7	TGCGCCAGCAGCTTGGTTTACCCCTCCTACGAGCAGTACTTC	CASSLVYPSYEQYF
TRBV28	NA	NA	TRBJ2-3	TGTGCCACCTCGGGACTCACAGATACGCAGTATTTT	CATSGLTDTQYF
TRBV29-1	NA	NA	TRBJ2-2	TGCAGCGTTCCGACAGGGAACACCGGGGAGCTGTTTTTT	CSVPTGNTGELFF
TRBV23-1	NA	NA	TRBJ2-7	TGCGCCAGCAGTCATCACAGGGTCCTCTACGAGCAGTACTTC	CASSHHRVLYEQYF
TRBV7-8	NA	NA	TRBJ2-2	TGTGCCAGCAGCCTCAAACAGACTGGCGCGAACACCGGGGAGCTGTTTTTT	CASSLKQTGANTGELFF
TRBV29-1	NA	once	TRBJ1-2	TGCAGCACAAAAGTGGGCAGGGACTATGGCTACACCTTC	CSTKVGRDYGYTF
TRBV19	NA	NA	TRBJ2-1	TGTGCCAGTAGTTCCCCTCGAGACTATAATGAGCAGTTCTTC	CASSSPRDYNEQFF
TRBV20-1	NA	NA	TRBJ2-7	TGCAGTGCTAGAGAATCCGGGGTCGAGCAGTACTTC	CSARESGVEQYF
TRBV6-2/TRBV6-3	NA	NA	TRBJ2-2	TGTGCCAGCTATCTCGGGGAGCTGTTTTTT	CASYLGELFF
TRBV28	TRBD2	once	TRBJ2-1	TGTGCCAGCAGGGCATGGACTAGCGGGAGGGCGAATGAGCAGTTCTTC	CASRAWTSGRANEQFF
TRBV9	NA	NA	TRBJ2-3	TGTGCCAGCAGCGTAGAAACCCCCACAGATACGCAGTATTTT	CASSVETPTDTQYF
TRBV29-1	NA	NA	TRBJ2-5	TGCAGCGTTGAAGATCCCCACCGTGGGCTAGAGACCCAGTACTTC	CSVEDPHRGLETQYF
TRBV3-1	NA	NA	TRBJ2-1	TGTGCCAGCAGTGAAGGGGGGGCCTCCTACAATGAGCAGTTCTTC	CASSEGGASYNEQFF